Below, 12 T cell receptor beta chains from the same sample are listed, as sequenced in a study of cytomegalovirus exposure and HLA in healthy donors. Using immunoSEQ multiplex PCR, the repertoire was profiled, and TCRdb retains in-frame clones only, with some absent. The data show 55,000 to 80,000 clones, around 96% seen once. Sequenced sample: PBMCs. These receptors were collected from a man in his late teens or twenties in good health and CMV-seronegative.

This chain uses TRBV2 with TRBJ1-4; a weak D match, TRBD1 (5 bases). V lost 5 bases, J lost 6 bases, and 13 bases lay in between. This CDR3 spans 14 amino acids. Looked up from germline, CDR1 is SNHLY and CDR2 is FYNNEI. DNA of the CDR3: TGTGCCAGCAGTAAAGATTCGGGGGATGAAAAACTGTTTTTT. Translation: CASSKDSGDEKLFF.

CDR3 nucleotide sequence: TGTGCCAGCTCACAGGGGATGAACACTGAAGCTTTCTTT. As protein: CASSQGMNTEAFF. J is TRBJ1-1 and V is TRBV18, with D perhaps TRBD1 (5 bases). With 4 bases removed from V and 0 bases from J, the gap between germline ends came to 6 bases. This CDR3 region has 13 residues. The V gene's germline CDR1 is KGHSH and CDR2 LQKENI.

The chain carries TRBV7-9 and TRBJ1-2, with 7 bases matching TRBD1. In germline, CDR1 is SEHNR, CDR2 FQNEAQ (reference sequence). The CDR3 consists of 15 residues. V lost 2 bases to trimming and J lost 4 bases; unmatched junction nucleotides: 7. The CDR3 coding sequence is TGTGCCAGCAGCTTAAACACCGGGACAGCCTATGGCTACACCTTC. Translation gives CASSLNTGTAYGYTF. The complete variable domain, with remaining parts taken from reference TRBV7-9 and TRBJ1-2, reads DTGVSQNPRHKITKRGQNVTFRCDPISEHNRLYWYRQTLGQGPEFLTYFQNEAQLEKSRLLSDRFSAERPKGSFSTLEIQRTEQGDSAMYLCASSLNTGTAYGYTFGSGTRLTVV.

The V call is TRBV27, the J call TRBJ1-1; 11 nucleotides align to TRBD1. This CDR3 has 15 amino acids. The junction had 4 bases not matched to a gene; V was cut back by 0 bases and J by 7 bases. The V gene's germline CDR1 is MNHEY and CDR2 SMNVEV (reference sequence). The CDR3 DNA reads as TGTGCCAGCAGTTTATCGGGGGACAGGGGGTTTGAAGCTTTCTTT. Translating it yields CASSLSGDRGFEAFF.

CDR3 sequence reads: CASSSLYEQYF. CDR3 nucleotides: TGTGCCAGCAGCTCGTTATACGAGCAGTACTTC. The V call is TRBV7-9, the J call TRBJ2-7; unclear D gene. V shed 4 bases and J shed 4 bases, with 5 bases lying between them. The CDR3 extends over 11 amino acids. CDR1 is SEHNR, CDR2 FQNEAQ, per germline (reference sequence). Together with reference TRBV7-9 and TRBJ2-7, the CDR3 gives the full variable domain: DTGVSQNPRHKITKRGQNVTFRCDPISEHNRLYWYRQTLGQGPEFLTYFQNEAQLEKSRLLSDRFSAERPKGSFSTLEIQRTEQGDSAMYLCASSSLYEQYFGPGTRLTVT.

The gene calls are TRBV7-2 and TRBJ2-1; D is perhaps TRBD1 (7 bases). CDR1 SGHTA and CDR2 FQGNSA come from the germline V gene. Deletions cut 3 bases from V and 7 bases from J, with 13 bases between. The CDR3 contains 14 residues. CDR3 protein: CASSFMEGANEQFF. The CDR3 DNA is TGTGCCAGCAGCTTCATGGAGGGGGCAAATGAGCAGTTCTTC.

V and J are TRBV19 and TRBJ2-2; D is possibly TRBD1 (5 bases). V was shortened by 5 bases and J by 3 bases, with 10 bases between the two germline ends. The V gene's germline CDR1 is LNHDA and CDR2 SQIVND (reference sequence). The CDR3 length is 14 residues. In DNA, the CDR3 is TGTGCCAGTAGTGCCAGGGAATACACCGGGGAGCTGTTTTTT. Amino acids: CASSAREYTGELFF.

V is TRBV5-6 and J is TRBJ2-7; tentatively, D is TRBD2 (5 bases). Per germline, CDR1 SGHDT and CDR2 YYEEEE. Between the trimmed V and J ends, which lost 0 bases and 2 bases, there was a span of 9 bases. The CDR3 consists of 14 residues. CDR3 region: CASSLGESPYEQYF. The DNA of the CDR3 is TGTGCCAGCAGCTTGGGGGAGAGCCCCTACGAGCAGTACTTC.

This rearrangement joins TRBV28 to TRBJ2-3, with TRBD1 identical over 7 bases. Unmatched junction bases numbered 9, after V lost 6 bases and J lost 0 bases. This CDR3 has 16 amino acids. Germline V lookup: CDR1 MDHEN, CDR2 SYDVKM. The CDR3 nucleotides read TGTGCCAGCAGACCTCTCGGGACAGCTAGCACAGATACGCAGTATTTT. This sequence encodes CASRPLGTASTDTQYF.

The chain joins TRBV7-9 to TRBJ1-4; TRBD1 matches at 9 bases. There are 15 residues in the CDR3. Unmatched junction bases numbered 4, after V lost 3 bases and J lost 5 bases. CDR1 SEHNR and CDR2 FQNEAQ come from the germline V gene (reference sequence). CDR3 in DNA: TGTGCCAGCAGCTTGGGACAGGGAGAGAATGAAAAACTGTTTTTT. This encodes CASSLGQGENEKLFF.

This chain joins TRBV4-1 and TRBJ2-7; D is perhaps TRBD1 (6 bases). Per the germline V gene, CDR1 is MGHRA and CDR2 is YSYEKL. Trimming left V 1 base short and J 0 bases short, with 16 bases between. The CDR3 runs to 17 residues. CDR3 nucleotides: TGCGCCAGCAGCCAAGCTATTACAGGGCCGGGCTCCTACGAGCAGTACTTC. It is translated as CASSQAITGPGSYEQYF.

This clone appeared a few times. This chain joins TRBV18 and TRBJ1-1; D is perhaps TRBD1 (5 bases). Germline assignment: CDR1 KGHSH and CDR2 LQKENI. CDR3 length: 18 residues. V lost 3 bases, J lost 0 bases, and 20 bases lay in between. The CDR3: CASSPSRYQGIMNTEAFF. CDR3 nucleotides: TGTGCCAGCTCACCCTCGAGGTATCAGGGTATAATGAACACTGAAGCTTTCTTT.